The entry that follows covers one T cell receptor (beta chain) sequence. Its antigen is unidentified. This specimen belongs to a study of cytomegalovirus exposure and HLA in healthy donors. This CDR3 region has 17 residues. V was cut by 0 bases and J by 1 base, with 14 bases left in between. The V gene's germline CDR1 is LGHNA and CDR2 YSLEER. Notes on the study in general: Reportedly, TCR beta sequences accurately predicted HLA-A and HLA-B alleles in most subjects. Exclusion as indistinguishable affected some V segments, including TRBV6-2 and TRBV6-3.

A multiplex PCR was run with 60 Vbeta primers and 13 Jbeta primers. The data were produced by immunoSEQ multiplex PCR, yet TCRdb's version contains in-frame clones alone and is incomplete. The sample has around 130,000 clones; about 80% are singletons. The sample was PBMCs. The TCR originated in a male donor in good health and CMV-seronegative. The chain joins TRBV4-3 to TRBJ2-3; no definite D call. The CDR3 nucleotides are TGCGCCAGCAGCCAAGATCCCTTTCCAGTGGGCACAGATACGCAGTATTTT. It yields the protein CASSQDPFPVGTDTQYF.